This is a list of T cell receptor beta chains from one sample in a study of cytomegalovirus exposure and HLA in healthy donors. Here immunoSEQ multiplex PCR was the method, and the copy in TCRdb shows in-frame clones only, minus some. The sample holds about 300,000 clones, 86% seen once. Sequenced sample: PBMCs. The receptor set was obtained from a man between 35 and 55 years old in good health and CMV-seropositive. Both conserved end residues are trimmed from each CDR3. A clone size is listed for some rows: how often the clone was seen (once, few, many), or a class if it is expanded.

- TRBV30 AWRGAGRSYNSPLH
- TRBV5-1 ASSPGQLTPYQETQY
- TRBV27 ASSWTGGTGEQY
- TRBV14 ASSQRWRGNTEAF
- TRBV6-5 ASIDRDRAENEQF
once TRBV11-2 ASSFPGQFISYEQY
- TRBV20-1 SVPYTGELF
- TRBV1 TSSQDRGLAASYEQY
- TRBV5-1 ASSVGLAGSNEQF
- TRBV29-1 SVEDTGQGYIQY
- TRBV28 ASSGRGFY
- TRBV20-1 SATGTNGYT
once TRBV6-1 ASRSTGGTAQQY
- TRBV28 ASREWTGPTPNTEAF
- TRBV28 ASKVTGRNEQF
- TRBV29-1 SVEQGFRYEQY
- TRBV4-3 ASSQDGTSTDTQY
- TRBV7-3 ASSRGLREYNEQF
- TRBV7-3 ASSPGAGTEAF
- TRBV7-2 ASSFGGAGGYT